This TCR beta chain appears in the sequencing data of a study of blood T cell repertoires in COVID-19. The germline gives CDR1 SNHLY, CDR2 FYNNEI. Trimming took 5 bases from V and 2 from J, leaving 9 bases between them. CDR3 size: 13 residues. Among Cohort 3 donors, those recovered had two negative PCRs, clearance, or symptom resolution. Original processing notes: Cell counts per sample came from amplifying reference gene primers. Sequenced by immunoSEQ multiplex PCR; TCRdb stores in-frame clones only, minus some. That table furnishes V, J and clone size, whereas the DNA furnished D and trimming. Counted here are around 450,000 clones, approximately 86% occurring once; the ten biggest clones make up around 0.7%.

This clonotype was obtained from a woman aged 18 to 35 who had recovered from COVID-19. The rearrangement joins TRBV2 to TRBJ1-2, with D hard to call. The sample taken for sequencing was PBMCs or T cells enriched from blood (not recorded which). CDR3 nucleotides: TGTGCCAGCAGTCTGAGGGAAAACTATGGCTACACCTTC. This codes for CASSLRENYGYTF.